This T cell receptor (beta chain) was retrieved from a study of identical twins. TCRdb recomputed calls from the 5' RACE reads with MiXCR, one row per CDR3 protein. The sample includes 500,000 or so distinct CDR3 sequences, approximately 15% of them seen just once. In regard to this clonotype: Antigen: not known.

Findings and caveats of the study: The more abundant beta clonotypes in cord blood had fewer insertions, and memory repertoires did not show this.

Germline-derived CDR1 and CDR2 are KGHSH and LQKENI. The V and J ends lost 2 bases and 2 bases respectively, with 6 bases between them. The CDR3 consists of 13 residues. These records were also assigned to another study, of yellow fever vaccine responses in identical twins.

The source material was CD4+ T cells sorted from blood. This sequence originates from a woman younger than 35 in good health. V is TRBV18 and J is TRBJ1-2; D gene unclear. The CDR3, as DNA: TGTGCCAGCTCACCAACAGAGAACTATGGCTACACCTTC. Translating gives CASSPTENYGYTF.